Sequencing of this T cell receptor (beta chain) was carried out in a study of high-grade serous ovarian cancer treatment subgroups. As for the study in general: Samples averaged around 14,000 reads and around 7,000 unique TCR beta rearrangements.

The tumor samples were collected prior to definitive surgery or chemotherapy. The V gene's germline CDR1 is SGHTA and CDR2 FQGNSA. The CDR3 length is 15 residues. Trimming took off 4 bases at V and 8 bases at J, with 15 bases between the two ends. This table comes from immunoSEQ multiplex PCR, and its TCRdb copy is limited to in-frame clones, with some not included. This sample has about 12,000 clones, with approximately 85% found just once. The sequenced material came from tumor tissue. The chain has TRBV7-2 and TRBJ1-6, with D possibly matching TRBD1 (5 bases). The receptor comes from a human donor with high-grade serous ovarian cancer. The CDR3 nucleotides are TGTGCCAGCAGCTCCCGGGCCTCGGGGGATTCACCCCTCCACTTT. This gives the protein CASSSRASGDSPLHF.